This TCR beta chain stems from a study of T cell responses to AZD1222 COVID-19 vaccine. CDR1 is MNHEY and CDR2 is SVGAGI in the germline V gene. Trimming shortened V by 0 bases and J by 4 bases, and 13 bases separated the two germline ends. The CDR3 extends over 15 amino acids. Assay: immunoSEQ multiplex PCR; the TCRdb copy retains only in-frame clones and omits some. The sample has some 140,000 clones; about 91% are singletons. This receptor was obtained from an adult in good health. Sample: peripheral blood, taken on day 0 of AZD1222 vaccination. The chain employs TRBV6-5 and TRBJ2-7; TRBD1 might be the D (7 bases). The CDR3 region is CASSYSPGGIYEQYF. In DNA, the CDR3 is TGTGCCAGCAGTTACTCTCCAGGGGGGATATACGAGCAGTACTTC.